This entry concerns a single TCR beta chain. Per the study methods: Cell counts per sample came from amplifying reference gene primers. This table comes from immunoSEQ multiplex PCR, and its TCRdb copy is limited to in-frame clones, with some not included. That table furnishes V, J and clone size, whereas the DNA furnished D and trimming. The table lists 55,000 to 75,000 clones, roughly 83% of them singletons. The record originates from a study of blood T cell repertoires in COVID-19. In the study overall: Sites in the United States, Italy and Spain provided acute and convalescent COVID-19 samples. Nucleic acid was either cDNA or gDNA, and it came from T cells, B-cell-depleted T cells, or PBMCs.

CDR3 length equals 14 residues. The V gene end was trimmed by 7 bases and the J gene end by 7 bases; junction bases not matched to a gene: 9. Germline V gene lookup returns CDR1 SQVTM and CDR2 ANQGSEA. The source of this sequence is a man between 65 and 79 years old with acute or convalescent COVID-19. The chain combines TRBV29-1 with TRBJ2-7; TRBD2 aligns across 14 bases. Sequencing input: peripheral blood. The CDR3 is CSAWGTSGSDEQYF. Here the CDR3 DNA reads TGCAGCGCATGGGGGACTAGCGGGAGTGATGAGCAGTACTTC.